This T cell receptor (beta chain) was captured by sequencing in a study of T cell changes during pregnancy in multiple sclerosis. Profiled with immunoSEQ multiplex PCR; TCRdb holds only in-frame clones, not every one. This sample has approximately 100,000 clones, with 80% to 95% found just once. The sample holds one count of this clone. This TCR was sampled from a female donor with multiple sclerosis, enrolled in a pregnancy study. Sequences were derived from peripheral blood, sampled in the second trimester of pregnancy.

CDR3 sequence: CASSWGQGAQPQHF. CDR3 DNA sequence: TGTGCCAGCTCATGGGGACAGGGGGCTCAGCCCCAGCATTTT. This chain joins TRBV2 and TRBJ1-5; TRBD1 agrees at 12 bases. The germline V gene has CDR1 SNHLY and CDR2 FYNNEI. CDR3 length equals 14 residues. Losses at the gene ends were 8 bases for V and 6 bases for J; bases not matched to a gene: 5.